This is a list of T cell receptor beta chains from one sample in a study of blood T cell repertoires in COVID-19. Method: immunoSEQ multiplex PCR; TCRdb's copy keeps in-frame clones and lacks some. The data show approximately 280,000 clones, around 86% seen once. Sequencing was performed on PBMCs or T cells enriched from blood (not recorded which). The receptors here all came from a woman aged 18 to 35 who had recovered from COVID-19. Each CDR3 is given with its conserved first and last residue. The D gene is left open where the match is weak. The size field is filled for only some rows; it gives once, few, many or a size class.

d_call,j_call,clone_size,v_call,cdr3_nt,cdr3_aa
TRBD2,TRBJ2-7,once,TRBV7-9,TGTGCCAGCAGCTTACGGCAACTGACTAGCGCGGTCCACGAGCAGTACTTC,CASSLRQLTSAVHEQYF
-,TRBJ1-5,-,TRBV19,TGTGCCAGCTCCAACCCGGGGGTTTCGAGCAATCAGCCCCAGCATTTT,CASSNPGVSSNQPQHF
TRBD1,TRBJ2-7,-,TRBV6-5,TGTGCCAGCAGTCCAGGGGGCTACGAGCAGTACTTC,CASSPGGYEQYF
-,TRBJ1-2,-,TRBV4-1,TGCGCCAGCAGCCCTATCGTGGGGACAAGCGATGGCTACACCTTC,CASSPIVGTSDGYTF
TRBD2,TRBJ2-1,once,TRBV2,TGTGCCAGCAGTGAGACCACTGGACTAGCCATCAATGAGCAGTTCTTC,CASSETTGLAINEQFF
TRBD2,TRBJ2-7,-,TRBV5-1,TGCGCCAGCAGCTTTGACGGGAGGGCCTACGAGCAGTACTTC,CASSFDGRAYEQYF
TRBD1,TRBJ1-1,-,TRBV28,TGTGCCAGCAGTTCTCCGACAGGGGGCTCGCTGCGTACTGAAGCTTTCTTT,CASSSPTGGSLRTEAFF
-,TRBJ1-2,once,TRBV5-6,TGTGCCAGCAGCGAGTTAGGGGTGGCCTATGGCTACACCTTC,CASSELGVAYGYTF
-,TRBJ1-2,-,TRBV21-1,TGTGCCAGCAGGGCCCGTGATAGGGGGCCGGGGGGCTACACCTTC,CASRARDRGPGGYTF
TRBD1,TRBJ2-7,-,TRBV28,TGTGCCAGCAGTTTTAGTTTATGGGACAGCTCCTACGAGCAGTACTTC,CASSFSLWDSSYEQYF
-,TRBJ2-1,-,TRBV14,TGTGCCAGCAGCCTATACAATGAGCAGTTCTTC,CASSLYNEQFF
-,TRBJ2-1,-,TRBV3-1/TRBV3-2,TGTGCCAGCAGCCAAGGGGGGGTGTCTGGATACAATGAGCAGTTCTTC,CASSQGGVSGYNEQFF
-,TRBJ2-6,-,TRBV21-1,TGTGCCAGCACCGGACAAAACTCTGGGGCCAACGTCCTGACTTTC,CASTGQNSGANVLTF
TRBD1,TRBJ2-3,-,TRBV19,TGTGCCAGTAGTCCAGGGACAGGGGCGACAGATACGCAGTATTTT,CASSPGTGATDTQYF
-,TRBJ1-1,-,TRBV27,TGTGCCAGCAGTTTTGCGGGAGAGAACACTGAAGCTTTCTTT,CASSFAGENTEAFF
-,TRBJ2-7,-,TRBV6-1,TGTGCCAGCAGTGATGGGGTGGGATCCAGGGTGGTAGAGCAGTACTTC,CASSDGVGSRVVEQYF
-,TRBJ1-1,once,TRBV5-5,TGTGCCAGCAGCCCTGCACAGTCGTTGGCTGAAGCTTTCTTT,CASSPAQSLAEAFF
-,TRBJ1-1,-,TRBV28,TGTGCCAGCAGTAACGCAGGGTTGAACACTGAAGCTTTCTTT,CASSNAGLNTEAFF
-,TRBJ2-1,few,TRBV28,TGTGCCAGCACCACAACAGGGAGCTCCTACAATGAGCAGTTCTTC,CASTTTGSSYNEQFF
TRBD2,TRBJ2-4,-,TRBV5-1,TGCGCCAGCAGCTTGGCAGCGGGGGGGCCGGATCACATTCAGTACTTC,CASSLAAGGPDHIQYF
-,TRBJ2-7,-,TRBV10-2,TGCGCCAGCAGTCGGTTCACAGGGATGGCCGAGCAGTACTTC,CASSRFTGMAEQYF
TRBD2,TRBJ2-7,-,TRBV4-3,TGCGCCAGCAGCCGCCAACTAGCGGGGAGTGTCTACTTC,CASSRQLAGSVYF
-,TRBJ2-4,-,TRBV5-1,TGCGCCAGCAGCTTGGACGGGGGAGCTGGCATTCAGTACTTC,CASSLDGGAGIQYF
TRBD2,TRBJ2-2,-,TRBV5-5,TGTGCCAGCAGCTTGACAAGACTAGCGGGAGGGAACACCGGGGAGCTGTTTTTT,CASSLTRLAGGNTGELFF
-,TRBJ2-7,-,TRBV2,TGTGCCAGCAGTGATCCTCTTATGGGAGGCTACGAGCAGTACTTC,CASSDPLMGGYEQYF
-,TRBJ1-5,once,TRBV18,TGTGCCAGCTCACCACCGCATCTAGGGGAATATCAGCCCCAGCATTTT,CASSPPHLGEYQPQHF
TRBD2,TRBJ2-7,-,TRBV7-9,TGTGCCAGCAGTTTCCTAGCGGGGGCATCCTACGAGCAGTACTTC,CASSFLAGASYEQYF
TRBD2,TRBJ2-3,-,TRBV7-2,TGTGCCAGCAGCTTAGTAGCGGGGATGGCAGATACGCAGTATTTT,CASSLVAGMADTQYF
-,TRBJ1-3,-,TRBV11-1,TGTGCCAGCAGCTTAATGTCGGTTCACTCTGGAAACACCATATATTTT,CASSLMSVHSGNTIYF
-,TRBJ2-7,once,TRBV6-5,TGTGCCAGCAGACCAACAGGGTATCATGGATACGAGCAGTACTTC,CASRPTGYHGYEQYF
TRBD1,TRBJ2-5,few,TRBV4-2,TGTGCCAGCAGCACACGTCCCGGGACAGGGGGACTTCAAGAGACCCAGTACTTC,CASSTRPGTGGLQETQYF
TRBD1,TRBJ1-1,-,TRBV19,TGTGCCAGTAGTCTCGACAGGGGGCCTGGACAGGAAGCTTTCTTT,CASSLDRGPGQEAFF
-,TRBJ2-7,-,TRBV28,TGTGCCAGCAGTTTTTTTCCCCGAAGAAGGACTCACTCCCACGACGACTTC,CASSFFPRRRTHSHDDF